This T cell receptor beta chain derives from a study of cytomegalovirus exposure and HLA in healthy donors. Study-level results: Serostatus for CMV was the only available immune exposure information. Evidence from a later analysis indicated that most CMV-associated TCR beta chains looked HLA-restricted. In a later analysis, a missense DCLRE1C variant was linked to TCR beta V- and J-gene trimming.

To note about this clone: What it binds is unknown.

With 5 bases removed from V and 6 bases from J, the gap between germline ends came to 21 bases. The CDR3 length is 15 residues. Germline CDR1 SGHRS, CDR2 YFSETQ. This PCR relied on a set of 60 Vbeta primers and 13 Jbeta primers. Assay: immunoSEQ multiplex PCR; the TCRdb copy retains only in-frame clones and omits some. The sample lists about 150,000 clones, around 80% occurring once. The receptor comes from a man in his thirties or forties in good health and CMV-seropositive. Sequencing was performed on PBMCs. This chain joins TRBV5-1 and TRBJ2-7; tentative D call: TRBD2 (6 bases). CDR3 sequence (DNA): TGCGCCAGCAGGTACCGGGACTCTACGCGGGGCGAGCAGTACTTC. It is translated as CASRYRDSTRGEQYF.